This T cell receptor beta chain came from a study of a mutant IDH1 vaccine in newly diagnosed glioma. Study context: The treated population exhibited a male proportion of about 60%, a female proportion of about 38%, and a mean age of around 40 years. General study results and limits: Pseudoprogression apparently tracked independently of changes in top peripheral T cell clonotypes.

The time point here: week 23, last vaccination. With topical imiquimod, each dose of the vaccine consisted of 300 ug of mutant IDH1 20-mer peptide. The data were produced by immunoSEQ multiplex PCR, yet TCRdb's version contains in-frame clones alone and is incomplete. The sample consists of approximately 60,000 clones, 87% of them appearing once. This clone was found a few times. Its antigen is as yet unknown. Germline V CDR1 and CDR2: ENHRY, SYGVKD. The V end was cut by 0 bases, the J end by 0 bases, with 7 bases between. This CDR3 contains 15 residues. The V gene is TRBV10-3, the J gene TRBJ2-3; D unclear. The sequence derives from a middle-aged man with glioma. Specimen: PBMCs, collected from a glioma patient whose treatment included an IDH1 peptide vaccine. CDR3 sequence (DNA): TGTGCCATCAGTGAGTCGGGATATAGCACAGATACGCAGTATTTT. Its translation: CAISESGYSTDTQYF.